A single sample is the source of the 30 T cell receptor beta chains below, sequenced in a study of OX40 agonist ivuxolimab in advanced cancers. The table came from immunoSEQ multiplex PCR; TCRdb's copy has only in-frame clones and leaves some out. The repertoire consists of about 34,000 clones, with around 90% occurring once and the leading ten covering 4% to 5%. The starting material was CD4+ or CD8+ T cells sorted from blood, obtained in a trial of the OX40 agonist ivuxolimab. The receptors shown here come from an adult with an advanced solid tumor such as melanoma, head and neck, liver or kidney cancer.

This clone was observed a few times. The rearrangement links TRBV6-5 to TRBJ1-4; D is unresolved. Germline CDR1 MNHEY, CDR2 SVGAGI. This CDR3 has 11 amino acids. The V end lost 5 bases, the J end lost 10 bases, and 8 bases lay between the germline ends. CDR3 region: CASSGEGKLFF. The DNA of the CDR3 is TGTGCCAGCAGTGGGGAGGGAAAACTGTTTTTT.

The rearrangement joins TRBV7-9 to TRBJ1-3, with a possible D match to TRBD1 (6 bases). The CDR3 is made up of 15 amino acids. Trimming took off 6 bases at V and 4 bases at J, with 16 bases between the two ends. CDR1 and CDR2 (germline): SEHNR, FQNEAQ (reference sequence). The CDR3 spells CASRGTGTYGNTIYF. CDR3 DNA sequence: TGTGCCAGCAGGGGAACAGGGACTTACGGAAACACCATATATTTT.

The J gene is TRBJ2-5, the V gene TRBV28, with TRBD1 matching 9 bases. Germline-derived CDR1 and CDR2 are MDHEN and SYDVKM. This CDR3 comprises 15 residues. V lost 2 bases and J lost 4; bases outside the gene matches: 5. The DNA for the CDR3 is TGTGCCAGCAGTTTACGGGGACAGGGTAGAGAGACCCAGTACTTC. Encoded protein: CASSLRGQGRETQYF.

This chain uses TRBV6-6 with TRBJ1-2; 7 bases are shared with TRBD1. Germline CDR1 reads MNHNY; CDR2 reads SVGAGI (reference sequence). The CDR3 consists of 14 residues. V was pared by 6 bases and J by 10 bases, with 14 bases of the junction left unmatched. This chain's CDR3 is CASSPTTDRIYYTF. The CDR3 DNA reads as TGTGCCAGCAGCCCCACCACGGACAGGATATACTACACCTTC.

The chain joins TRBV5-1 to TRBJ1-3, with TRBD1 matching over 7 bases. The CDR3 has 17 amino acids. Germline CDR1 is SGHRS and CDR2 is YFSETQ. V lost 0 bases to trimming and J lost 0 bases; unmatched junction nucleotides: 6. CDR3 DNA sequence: TGCGCCAGCAGCTTGGCTTCGGGACAGTACTCTGGAAACACCATATATTTT. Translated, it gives CASSLASGQYSGNTIYF.

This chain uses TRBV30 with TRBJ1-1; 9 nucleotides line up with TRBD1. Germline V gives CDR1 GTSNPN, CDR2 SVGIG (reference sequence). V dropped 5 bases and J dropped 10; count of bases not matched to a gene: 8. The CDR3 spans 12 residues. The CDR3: CAWGGQGSGAFF. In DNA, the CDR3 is TGTGCCTGGGGGGGACAGGGATCAGGAGCTTTCTTT.

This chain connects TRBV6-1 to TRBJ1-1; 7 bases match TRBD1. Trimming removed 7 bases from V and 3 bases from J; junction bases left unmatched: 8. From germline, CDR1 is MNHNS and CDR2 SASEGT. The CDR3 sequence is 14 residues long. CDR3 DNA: TGTGCCAGCATCAAACTCAGGGGGGACACTGAAGCTTTCTTT. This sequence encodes CASIKLRGDTEAFF.

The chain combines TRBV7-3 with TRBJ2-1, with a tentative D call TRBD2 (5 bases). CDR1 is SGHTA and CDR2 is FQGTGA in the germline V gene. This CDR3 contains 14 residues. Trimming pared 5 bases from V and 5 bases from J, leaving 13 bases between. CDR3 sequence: CASSLSGLNNEQFF. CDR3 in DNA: TGTGCCAGCAGCCTCTCGGGGTTAAACAATGAGCAGTTCTTC.

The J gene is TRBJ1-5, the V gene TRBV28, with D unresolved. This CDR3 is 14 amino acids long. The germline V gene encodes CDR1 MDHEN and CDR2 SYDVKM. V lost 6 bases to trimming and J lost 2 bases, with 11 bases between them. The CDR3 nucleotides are TGTGCCAGCAGAGGTCTTATGGGCAATCAGCCCCAGCATTTT. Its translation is CASRGLMGNQPQHF.

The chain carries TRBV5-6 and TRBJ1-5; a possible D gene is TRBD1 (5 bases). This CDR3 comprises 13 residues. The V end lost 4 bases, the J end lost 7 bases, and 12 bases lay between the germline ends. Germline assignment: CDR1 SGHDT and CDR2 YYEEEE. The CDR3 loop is CASSPTGEQPQHF. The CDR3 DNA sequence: TGTGCCAGCAGCCCGACGGGGGAACAGCCCCAGCATTTT.

CDR3 DNA sequence: TGTGCCACCTCGAACAGACAGGGAATTTGGGAGCAGTACTTC. This sequence encodes CATSNRQGIWEQYF. This chain connects TRBV6-5 to TRBJ2-7; 7 bases line up with TRBD1. V lost 10 bases and J lost 7; bases outside the gene matches: 16. In germline, CDR1 is MNHEY, CDR2 SVGAGI. The CDR3 has 14 amino acids.

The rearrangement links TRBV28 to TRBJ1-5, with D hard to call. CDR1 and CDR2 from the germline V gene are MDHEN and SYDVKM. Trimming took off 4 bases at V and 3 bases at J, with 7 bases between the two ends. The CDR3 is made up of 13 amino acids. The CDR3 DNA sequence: TGTGCCAGCAGTTCGCAAGTCAATCAGCCCCAGCATTTT. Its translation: CASSSQVNQPQHF.

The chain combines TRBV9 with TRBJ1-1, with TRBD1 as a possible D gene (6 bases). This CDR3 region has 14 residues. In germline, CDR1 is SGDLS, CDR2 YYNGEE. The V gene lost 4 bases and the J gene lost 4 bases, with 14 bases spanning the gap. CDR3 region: CASSSNREGTEAFF. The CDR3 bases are TGTGCCAGCAGCTCAAACAGGGAGGGCACTGAAGCTTTCTTT.

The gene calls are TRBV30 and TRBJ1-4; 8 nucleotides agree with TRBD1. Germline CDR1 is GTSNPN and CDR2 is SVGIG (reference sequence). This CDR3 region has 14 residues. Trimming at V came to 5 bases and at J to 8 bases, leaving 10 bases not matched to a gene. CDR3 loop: CAWDPGTGDEKLFF. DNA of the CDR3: TGTGCCTGGGACCCCGGGACAGGCGACGAAAAACTGTTTTTT.

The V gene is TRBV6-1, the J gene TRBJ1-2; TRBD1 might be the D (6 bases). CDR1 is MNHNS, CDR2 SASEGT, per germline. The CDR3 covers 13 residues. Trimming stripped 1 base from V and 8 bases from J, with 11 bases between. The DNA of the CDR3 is TGTGCCAGCAGTGAAGTGGGGGCTAACGGCTACACCTTC. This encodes CASSEVGANGYTF.

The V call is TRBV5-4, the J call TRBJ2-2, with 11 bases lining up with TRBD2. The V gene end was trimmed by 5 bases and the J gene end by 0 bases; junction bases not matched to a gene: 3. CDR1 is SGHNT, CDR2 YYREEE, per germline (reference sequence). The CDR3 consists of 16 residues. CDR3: CASRLSGGANTGELFF. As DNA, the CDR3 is TGTGCCAGCAGACTTAGCGGGGGGGCGAACACCGGGGAGCTGTTTTTT.

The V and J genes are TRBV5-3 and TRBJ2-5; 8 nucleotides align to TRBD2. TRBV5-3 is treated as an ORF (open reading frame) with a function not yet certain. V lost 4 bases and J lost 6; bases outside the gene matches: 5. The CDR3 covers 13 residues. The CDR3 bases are TGTGCCAGAAGCACTGGGACTAGAAAGACCCAGTACTTC. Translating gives CARSTGTRKTQYF.

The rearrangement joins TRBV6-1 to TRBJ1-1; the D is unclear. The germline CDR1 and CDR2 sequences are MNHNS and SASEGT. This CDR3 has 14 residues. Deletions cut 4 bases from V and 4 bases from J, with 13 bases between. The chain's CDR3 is CASSASTMGTEAFF. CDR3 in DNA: TGTGCCAGCAGTGCGAGCACTATGGGCACTGAAGCTTTCTTT.

CDR3 loop: CASSGTWSYGYTF. The CDR3 DNA reads TGTGCCAGTAGTGGGACATGGTCTTATGGCTACACCTTC. The genes are TRBV19 and TRBJ1-2, with D perhaps TRBD1 (6 bases). The V gene's germline CDR1 is LNHDA and CDR2 SQIVND (reference sequence). Trimming left V 5 bases short and J 5 bases short, with 12 bases between. CDR3 length: 13 residues.

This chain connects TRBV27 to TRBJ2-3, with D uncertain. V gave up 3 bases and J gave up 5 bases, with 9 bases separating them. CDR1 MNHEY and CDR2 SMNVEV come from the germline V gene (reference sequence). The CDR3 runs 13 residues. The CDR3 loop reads CASSFGRKDTQYF. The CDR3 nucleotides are TGTGCCAGCAGTTTTGGAAGGAAAGATACGCAGTATTTT.

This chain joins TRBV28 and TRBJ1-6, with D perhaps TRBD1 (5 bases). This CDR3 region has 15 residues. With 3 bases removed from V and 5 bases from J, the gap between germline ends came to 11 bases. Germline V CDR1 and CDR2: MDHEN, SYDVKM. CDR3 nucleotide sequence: TGTGCCAGCAGTTTTTATCAGGGAAATAATTCACCCCTCCACTTT. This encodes CASSFYQGNNSPLHF.

The CDR3 spells CASSPMGYNEQFF. For the CDR3, the DNA is TGTGCCAGCTCACCAATGGGTTACAATGAGCAGTTCTTC. The chain links TRBV18 to TRBJ2-1; D is unresolved. The CDR3 runs 13 residues. The germline V and J ends were trimmed by 2 bases and 4 bases, with 6 bases remaining between them. Germline assignment: CDR1 KGHSH and CDR2 LQKENI.

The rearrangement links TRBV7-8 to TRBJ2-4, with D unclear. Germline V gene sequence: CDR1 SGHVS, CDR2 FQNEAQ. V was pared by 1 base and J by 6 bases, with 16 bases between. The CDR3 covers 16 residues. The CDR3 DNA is TGTGCCAGCAGCTTAGAAGAACTCGAATGGACAAACATTCAGTACTTC. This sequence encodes CASSLEELEWTNIQYF.

CDR3 nucleotides: TGTGCCAGCAGTACCGACAGGAGCTCCTACGAGCAGTACTTC. This sequence encodes CASSTDRSSYEQYF. The chain uses TRBV6-5 and TRBJ2-7, with D perhaps TRBD1 (6 bases). Germline CDR1 MNHEY, CDR2 SVGAGI. The CDR3 runs to 14 residues. Between the trimmed V and J ends, which lost 5 bases and 0 bases, there was a span of 11 bases.

The CDR3 reads CASLRDPNTGELFF. The CDR3 DNA is TGCGCCAGCTTACGGGACCCGAACACCGGGGAGCTGTTTTTT. The J gene is TRBJ2-2, the V gene TRBV10-2; TRBD1 or TRBD2 may be the D gene (5 bases each). The CDR3 has 14 residues. V dropped 8 bases and J dropped 0 bases, with 10 bases sitting between them. Per the germline V gene, CDR1 is WSHSY and CDR2 is SAAADI.

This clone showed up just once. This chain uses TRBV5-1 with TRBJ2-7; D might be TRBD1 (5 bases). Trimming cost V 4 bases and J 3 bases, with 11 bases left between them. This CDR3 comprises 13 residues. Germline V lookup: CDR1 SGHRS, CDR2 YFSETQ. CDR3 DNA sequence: TGCGCCAGCAGCCTAGGGGCGGTCTACGAGCAGTACTTC. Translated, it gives CASSLGAVYEQYF. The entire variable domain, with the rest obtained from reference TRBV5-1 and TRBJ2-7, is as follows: KAGVTQTPRYLIKTRGQQVTLSCSPISGHRSVSWYQQTPGQGLQFLFEYFSETQRNKGNFPGRFSGRQFSNSRSEMNVSTLELGDSALYLCASSLGAVYEQYFGPGTRLTVT.

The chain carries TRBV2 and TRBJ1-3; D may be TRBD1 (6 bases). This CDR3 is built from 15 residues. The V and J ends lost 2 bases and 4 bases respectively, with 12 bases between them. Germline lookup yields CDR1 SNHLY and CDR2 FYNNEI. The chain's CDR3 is CASSEYGGAGNTIYF. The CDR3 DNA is TGTGCCAGCAGTGAATACGGGGGGGCGGGAAACACCATATATTTT.

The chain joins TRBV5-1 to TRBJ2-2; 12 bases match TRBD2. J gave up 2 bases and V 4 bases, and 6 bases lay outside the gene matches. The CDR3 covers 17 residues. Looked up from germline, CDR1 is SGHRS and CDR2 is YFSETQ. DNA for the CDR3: TGCGCCAGCAGCCCCAGGACTAGCGGGACTAACACCGGGGAGCTGTTTTTT. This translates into CASSPRTSGTNTGELFF.

The CDR3 coding sequence is TGTGCCACTCGGGGGGGGGCATCCTATAATTCACCCCTCCACTTT. Protein: CATRGGASYNSPLHF. This chain links TRBV6-5 with TRBJ1-6, with D possibly matching TRBD1 (6 bases). The length of the CDR3 is 15 residues. With 10 bases removed from V and 1 base from J, the gap between germline ends came to 14 bases. Germline-derived CDR1 and CDR2 are MNHEY and SVGAGI.

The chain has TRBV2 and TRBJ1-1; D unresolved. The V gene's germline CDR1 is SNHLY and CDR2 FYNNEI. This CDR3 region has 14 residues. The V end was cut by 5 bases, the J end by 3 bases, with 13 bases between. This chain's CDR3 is CASSRVGQYTEAFF. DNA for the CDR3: TGTGCCAGCAGTCGAGTAGGGCAGTACACTGAAGCTTTCTTT. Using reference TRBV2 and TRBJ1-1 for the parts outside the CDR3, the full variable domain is EPEVTQTPSHQVTQMGQEVILRCVPISNHLYFYWYRQILGQKVEFLVSFYNNEISEKSEIFDDQFSVERPDGSNFTLKIRSTKLEDSAMYFCASSRVGQYTEAFFGQGTRLTVV.